This TCR beta chain comes out of a study of CD8 T cells in ankylosing spondylitis. There are 12 residues in the CDR3. V shed 4 bases and J shed 4 bases, with 8 bases lying between them. Germline CDR1 GTSNPN, CDR2 SVGIG (reference sequence). For TCR beta, libraries came from quantitative 5'-RACE with molecular barcodes. TCRdb analysed the 5' RACE reads with MiXCR anew, one entry per CDR3 protein. The sample yields fewer than 200,000 distinct CDR3 sequences, about 18% seen once. The sample comprised blood, either unsorted or a sorted T cell fraction (not recorded which). The J gene is TRBJ1-3, the V gene TRBV30; no clear D. The sequence came from a male donor with ankylosing spondylitis or in good health (not recorded which). In DNA form, the CDR3 reads TGTGCCTGGACGGGGATCGGAAACACCATATATTTT. This codes for CAWTGIGNTIYF.